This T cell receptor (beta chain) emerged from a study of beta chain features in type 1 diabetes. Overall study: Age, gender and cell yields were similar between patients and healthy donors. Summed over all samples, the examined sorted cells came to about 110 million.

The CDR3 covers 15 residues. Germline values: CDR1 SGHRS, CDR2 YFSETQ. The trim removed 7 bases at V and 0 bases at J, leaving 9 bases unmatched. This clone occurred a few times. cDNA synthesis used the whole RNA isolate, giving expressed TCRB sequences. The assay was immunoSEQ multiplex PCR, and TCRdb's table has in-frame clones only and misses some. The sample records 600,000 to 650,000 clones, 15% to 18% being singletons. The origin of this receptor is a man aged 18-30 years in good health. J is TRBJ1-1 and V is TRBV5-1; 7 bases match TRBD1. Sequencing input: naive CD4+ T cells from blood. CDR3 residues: CASRIGTALNTEAFF. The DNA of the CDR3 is TGCGCCAGCCGCATTGGGACAGCTTTGAACACTGAAGCTTTCTTT.